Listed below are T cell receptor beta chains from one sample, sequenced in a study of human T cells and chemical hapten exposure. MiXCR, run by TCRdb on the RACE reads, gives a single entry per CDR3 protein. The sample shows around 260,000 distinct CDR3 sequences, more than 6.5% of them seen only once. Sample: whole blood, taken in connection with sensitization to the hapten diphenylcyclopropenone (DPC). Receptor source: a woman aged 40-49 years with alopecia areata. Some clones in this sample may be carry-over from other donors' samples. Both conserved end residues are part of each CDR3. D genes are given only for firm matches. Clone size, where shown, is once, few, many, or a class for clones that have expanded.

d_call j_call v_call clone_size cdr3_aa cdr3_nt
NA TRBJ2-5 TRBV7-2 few CASSLAIRQETQYF TGTGCCAGCAGCTTAGCCATCAGGCAAGAGACCCAGTACTTC
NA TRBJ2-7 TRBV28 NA CASGRFPRGYEQYF TGTGCCAGCGGTCGATTCCCCCGGGGGTACGAGCAGTACTTC
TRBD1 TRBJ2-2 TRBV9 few CASSEVGQGSTGELFF TGTGCCAGCAGCGAGGTGGGACAGGGGAGCACCGGGGAGCTGTTTTTT
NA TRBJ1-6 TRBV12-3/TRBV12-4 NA CASSRGGYNSPLHF TGTGCCAGCAGTCGAGGGGGGTATAATTCACCCCTCCACTTT
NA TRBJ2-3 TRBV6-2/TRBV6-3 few CASSLGVRTDTQYF TGTGCCAGCAGCCTAGGCGTCCGAACAGATACGCAGTATTTT
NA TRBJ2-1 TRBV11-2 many CASSLWGPQAREQFF TGTGCCAGCAGCTTATGGGGCCCTCAGGCTCGGGAGCAGTTCTTC
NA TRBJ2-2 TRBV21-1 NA CASSKVLNVSTSTGELFF TGTGCCAGCAGCAAAGTTTTGAATGTTTCCACCAGCACCGGGGAGCTGTTTTTT
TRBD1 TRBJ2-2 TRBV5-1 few CASSRTGADTGELFF TGCGCCAGCAGCCGGACAGGGGCCGACACCGGGGAGCTGTTTTTT
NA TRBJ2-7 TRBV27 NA CASSPGGAYEQYF TGTGCCAGCAGCCCCGGAGGGGCCTACGAGCAGTACTTC
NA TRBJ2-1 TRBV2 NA CATLGAVYNEQFF TGTGCCACCCTAGGGGCCGTCTACAATGAGCAGTTCTTC
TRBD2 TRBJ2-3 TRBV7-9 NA CASRRGASTDTQYF TGTGCCAGCAGGCGGGGGGCGAGCACAGATACGCAGTATTTT
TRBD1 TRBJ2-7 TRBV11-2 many CASSQPGQETYEQYF TGTGCCAGCAGCCAGCCGGGACAGGAAACCTACGAGCAGTACTTC
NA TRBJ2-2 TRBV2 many CASSGDRGTGELFF TGTGCCAGCAGCGGGGACCGCGGAACCGGGGAGCTGTTTTTT
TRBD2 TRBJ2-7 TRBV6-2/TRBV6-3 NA CASSTGLAGSAEQYF TGTGCCAGCAGTACGGGACTAGCGGGATCTGCCGAGCAGTACTTC
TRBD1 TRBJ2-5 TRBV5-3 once CARSYPPRSGTGRETQYF TGTGCCAGAAGCTACCCGCCACGGTCCGGGACAGGGCGAGAGACCCAGTACTTC
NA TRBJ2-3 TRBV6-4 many CASSASSTDTQYF TGTGCCAGCAGTGCATCTAGCACAGATACGCAGTATTTT
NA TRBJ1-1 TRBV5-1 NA CASSNRGSMNTEAFF TGCGCCAGCAGCAATAGAGGGTCCATGAACACTGAAGCTTTCTTT
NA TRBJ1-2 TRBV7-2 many CASSLLGAKSYGYTF TGTGCCAGCAGCTTACTGGGGGCGAAAAGCTATGGCTACACCTTC
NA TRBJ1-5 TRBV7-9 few CASSLGGDSNQPQHF TGTGCCAGCAGCTTAGGGGGAGATAGCAATCAGCCCCAGCATTTT
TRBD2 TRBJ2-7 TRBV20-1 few CSARSPSGNLYEQYF TGCAGTGCTAGAAGTCCTAGCGGGAATTTGTACGAGCAGTACTTC
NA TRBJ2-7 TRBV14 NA CASSQGARGEQYF TGTGCCAGCAGCCAAGGGGCGAGGGGGGAGCAGTACTTC
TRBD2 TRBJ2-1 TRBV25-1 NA CASSWARGRASEQFF TGTGCCAGCAGTTGGGCTAGAGGGAGGGCCAGTGAGCAGTTCTTC
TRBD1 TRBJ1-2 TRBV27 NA CASSPGTGVYGYTF TGTGCCAGCAGCCCCGGGACAGGGGTCTATGGCTACACCTTC
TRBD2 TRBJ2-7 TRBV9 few CASSVTPGTSRYEQYF TGTGCCAGCAGCGTTACCCCCGGGACTAGTCGCTACGAGCAGTACTTC
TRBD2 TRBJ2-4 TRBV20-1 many CSAKEAGGGAKNIQYF TGCAGTGCTAAAGAGGCGGGAGGGGGAGCCAAAAACATTCAGTACTTC
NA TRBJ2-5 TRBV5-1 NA CASSPTAGETQYF TGCGCCAGCAGCCCGACCGCCGGGGAGACCCAGTACTTC